A selection of T cell receptor beta chains follows, all from one sample in a study of shared clonotypes between healthy human individuals. This table comes from immunoSEQ multiplex PCR, and its TCRdb copy is limited to in-frame clones, with some not included. Of around 2.5 million clones in the sample, approximately 93% are singletons; the top ten hold roughly 0.36%. Material: naive CD4+ T cells from PBMCs. These receptors all come from a man aged 18 to 30 in good health. Some clones in this sample may be carry-over from other donors' samples. The CDR3 runs from the conserved cysteine through the conserved F or W. The D gene is left open where the match is weak. Size values are once, few and many counts, or a class for expanded clones, and some rows have none.

>TRBV10-3|NA|TRBJ1-5|NA
CAIRQGGQPQHF
TGTGCCATCAGACAGGGAGGTCAGCCCCAGCATTTT
>TRBV5-1|NA|TRBJ1-2|NA
CASTVISTANYGYTF
TGCGCCAGCACGGTCATTTCTACCGCTAACTATGGCTACACCTTC
>TRBV2|TRBD1|TRBJ1-5|NA
CASRGQNNQPQHF
TGTGCCAGCAGGGGACAGAACAATCAGCCCCAGCATTTT
>TRBV15|NA|TRBJ1-2|NA
CATSRERGGNYGYTF
TGTGCCACCAGCAGAGAGAGGGGTGGTAACTATGGCTACACCTTC
>TRBV7-9|NA|TRBJ1-2|NA
CASSLGVLYGYTF
TGTGCCAGCAGCCTAGGGGTGCTCTATGGCTACACCTTC
>TRBV6-1|TRBD1|TRBJ1-2|NA
CASSGLGQGLDYGYTF
TGTGCCAGCAGTGGCTTGGGACAGGGGTTAGACTATGGCTACACCTTC
>TRBV19|NA|TRBJ1-1|NA
CASSIVGGGRTEAFF
TGTGCCAGTAGTATAGTTGGAGGGGGGCGCACTGAAGCTTTCTTT
>TRBV30|NA|TRBJ2-3|NA
CAWSGPRVTDTQYF
TGTGCCTGGAGTGGCCCTAGGGTTACAGATACGCAGTATTTT
>TRBV6-1|NA|TRBJ2-7|NA
CASTEQGPLIEQYF
TGTGCCAGCACTGAACAGGGACCTCTCATCGAGCAGTACTTC
>TRBV5-1|NA|TRBJ2-5|NA
CASSLPGEETQYF
TGCGCCAGCAGCTTGCCAGGGGAAGAGACCCAGTACTTC
>TRBV5-1|TRBD2|TRBJ2-5|NA
CASSLGLAGARETQYF
TGCGCCAGCAGCTTGGGACTAGCGGGTGCCAGGGAGACCCAGTACTTC
>TRBV6-5|NA|TRBJ2-7|NA
CASSYLRGGGAREQYF
TGTGCCAGCAGTTACTTGCGGGGAGGGGGCGCGCGGGAGCAGTACTTC
>TRBV28|NA|TRBJ1-5|NA
CASGGDRGSNQPQHF
TGTGCCAGCGGGGGGGATCGGGGTAGCAATCAGCCCCAGCATTTT
>TRBV18|NA|TRBJ2-1|NA
CASSLPGAYNEQFF
TGTGCCAGCTCCCTGCCCGGAGCCTACAATGAGCAGTTCTTC
>TRBV6-6|NA|TRBJ2-3|NA
CASSYYGPGPDTQYF
TGTGCCAGCAGTTATTATGGTCCAGGGCCAGATACGCAGTATTTT
>TRBV4-2|TRBD1|TRBJ1-1|NA
CASSHRPGGTEAFF
TGTGCCAGCAGCCATCGACCAGGGGGCACTGAAGCTTTCTTT
>TRBV5-1|NA|TRBJ2-1|NA
CASSFSGGEQFF
TGCGCCAGCAGCTTTAGCGGCGGTGAGCAGTTCTTC
>TRBV5-6|TRBD1|TRBJ2-3|NA
CASSLALTGGLDTQYF
TGTGCCAGCAGCTTGGCCCTTACAGGGGGGCTAGATACGCAGTATTTT
>TRBV2|NA|TRBJ2-5|NA
CASKLETGVQETQYF
TGTGCCAGCAAGCTTGAGACGGGGGTTCAAGAGACCCAGTACTTC
>TRBV7-2|NA|TRBJ2-5|NA
CASSFGEYETQYF
TGTGCCAGCAGCTTTGGGGAATACGAGACCCAGTACTTC
>TRBV7-9|NA|TRBJ1-5|few
CASSPIRGGFQHF
TGTGCCAGCAGCCCCATACGGGGCGGGTTCCAGCATTTT
>TRBV28|TRBD1|TRBJ2-6|NA
CASRGGQGLSGANVLTF
TGTGCCAGCAGGGGGGGACAGGGGCTTTCTGGGGCCAACGTCCTGACTTTC
>TRBV4-3|TRBD1|TRBJ1-4|NA
CASSVTGGVRKLFF
TGCGCCAGCAGCGTAACAGGGGGCGTCAGAAAACTGTTTTTT
>TRBV19|TRBD2|TRBJ2-3|NA
CASTSLAGVTDTQYF
TGTGCCAGTACCTCACTAGCGGGAGTAACAGATACGCAGTATTTT
>TRBV4-1|NA|TRBJ2-5|NA
CASSQAPARGQETQYF
TGCGCCAGCAGCCAAGCCCCCGCCAGGGGCCAAGAGACCCAGTACTTC
>TRBV4-1|TRBD1|TRBJ1-1|NA
CASSQGSGTGYTEAFF
TGCGCCAGCAGCCAAGGATCTGGGACAGGCTACACTGAAGCTTTCTTT
>TRBV28|TRBD2|TRBJ2-7|NA
CASSWTSGLYEQYF
TGTGCCAGCAGTTGGACTAGCGGGTTGTACGAGCAGTACTTC
>TRBV11-1|TRBD2|TRBJ2-7|NA
CASSLTRREGSYEQYF
TGTGCCAGCAGTTTAACCAGGCGGGAGGGCTCCTACGAGCAGTACTTC
>TRBV28|NA|TRBJ2-3|NA
CATSPSGGAGDTQYF
TGTGCCACCAGTCCAAGTGGGGGGGCTGGGGATACGCAGTATTTT
>TRBV5-6|NA|TRBJ1-2|NA
CASSLFSGGYTF
TGTGCCAGCAGCTTGTTCAGCGGGGGCTACACCTTC
>TRBV4-3|TRBD2|TRBJ2-2|NA
CASSQERLATGELFF
TGCGCCAGCAGCCAAGAAAGACTAGCCACCGGGGAGCTGTTTTTT
>TRBV7-9|NA|TRBJ1-1|few
CASSLIAAFF
TGTGCCAGCAGCTTGATTGCAGCTTTCTTT
>TRBV2|TRBD1|TRBJ2-5|NA
CASSGPGTGEETQYF
TGTGCCAGCAGTGGTCCCGGGACAGGGGAAGAGACCCAGTACTTC
>TRBV7-3|NA|TRBJ2-5|NA
CASSFQRETQYF
TGTGCCAGCAGCTTTCAGAGAGAGACCCAGTACTTC
>TRBV2|NA|TRBJ2-4|once
CASSDSGRGNIQYF
TGTGCCAGCAGTGATTCTGGCAGAGGAAACATTCAGTACTTC
>TRBV7-2|NA|TRBJ2-1|NA
CASSRGRYNEQFF
TGTGCCAGCAGCCGGGGACGATACAATGAGCAGTTCTTC
>TRBV11-1|NA|TRBJ2-7|NA
CASSLGQFTSYEQYF
TGTGCCAGCAGCTTAGGACAGTTTACCTCCTACGAGCAGTACTTC
>TRBV25-1|TRBD2|TRBJ2-5|NA
CASSDRMGLAGGETQYF
TGTGCCAGCAGTGATAGAATGGGACTAGCGGGTGGGGAGACCCAGTACTTC
>TRBV11-2|NA|TRBJ2-3|once
CASSLEWTDTDTQYF
TGTGCCAGCTCCTTAGAGTGGACAGACACAGATACGCAGTATTTT
>TRBV5-1|NA|TRBJ2-7|NA
CASKGGQLAVYEQYF
TGCGCCAGCAAAGGGGGCCAACTAGCGGTCTACGAGCAGTACTTC
>TRBV7-9|TRBD1|TRBJ1-1|NA
CASSSGQGNTEAFF
TGTGCCAGCAGCTCGGGACAGGGTAACACTGAAGCTTTCTTT
>TRBV5-1|TRBD2|TRBJ2-3|NA
CASSFTSGRTDTQYF
TGCGCCAGCAGCTTTACTAGCGGGAGAACAGATACGCAGTATTTT
>TRBV9|TRBD1|TRBJ1-5|NA
CASSVISRTGGNQPQHF
TGTGCCAGCAGCGTAATTTCCAGGACAGGGGGAAATCAGCCCCAGCATTTT
>TRBV5-6|NA|TRBJ2-5|NA
CASSLDRAETQYF
TGTGCCAGCAGCTTGGACAGGGCAGAGACCCAGTACTTC
>TRBV10-1|TRBD1|TRBJ2-2|NA
CASSFGQGSTGELFF
TGCGCCAGCAGTTTCGGACAGGGCAGCACCGGGGAGCTGTTTTTT
>TRBV11-2|TRBD1|TRBJ2-1|NA
CASSLIVAGQGRGEQFF
TGTGCCAGCAGCTTAATCGTTGCGGGACAGGGGAGGGGTGAGCAGTTCTTC
>TRBV5-1|NA|TRBJ1-5|NA
CASSLTGNQPQHF
TGCGCCAGCAGCTTGACGGGAAATCAGCCCCAGCATTTT
>TRBV18|TRBD1|TRBJ2-1|NA
CASSRTARTGINEQFF
TGTGCCAGCTCCCGAACGGCGAGGACAGGGATCAATGAGCAGTTCTTC
>TRBV5-1|TRBD1|TRBJ1-5|NA
CASSVTGVGNQPQHF
TGCGCCAGCAGTGTAACAGGGGTTGGGAATCAGCCCCAGCATTTT
>TRBV5-6|NA|TRBJ1-5|NA
CASSRRGNNQPQHF
TGTGCCAGCAGTAGGAGGGGCAACAATCAGCCCCAGCATTTT
>TRBV30|TRBD2|TRBJ2-1|NA
CALTSGINEQFF
TGTGCCTTGACTAGCGGGATCAATGAGCAGTTCTTC
>TRBV4-1|TRBD2|TRBJ2-1|NA
CASSQDGRVPAPYNEQFF
TGCGCCAGCAGCCAAGATGGGAGGGTCCCGGCCCCTTACAATGAGCAGTTCTTC
>TRBV5-8|NA|TRBJ1-5|NA
CASSGGRVRFQPQHF
TGTGCCAGCAGCGGGGGGCGGGTTCGGTTTCAGCCCCAGCATTTT
>TRBV6-5|NA|TRBJ2-7|once
CASSSAGYEQYF
TGTGCCAGCAGCTCGGCGGGGTACGAGCAGTACTTC
>TRBV28|NA|TRBJ2-5|NA
CASSLLKETQYF
TGTGCCAGCAGTTTATTGAAGGAGACCCAGTACTTC
>TRBV20-1|NA|TRBJ2-1|NA
CSASLVSEQFF
TGCAGTGCTAGCCTAGTTAGTGAGCAGTTCTTC
>TRBV25-1|NA|TRBJ2-7|NA
CASSIPGIYEQYF
TGTGCCAGCAGTATCCCAGGTATCTACGAGCAGTACTTC
>TRBV5-1|NA|TRBJ1-4|NA
CASSARPLEKLFF
TGCGCCAGCAGCGCGAGACCCCTAGAAAAACTGTTTTTT
>TRBV30|NA|TRBJ2-5|NA
CAWQVEETQYF
TGTGCCTGGCAGGTTGAAGAGACCCAGTACTTC